Listed below are T cell receptor beta chains from one sample, sequenced in a study of vaccination and CD4 T cells after COVID-19. The antigens for these receptors are not known. TCRdb independently ran MiXCR on the PCR reads; one entry per CDR3 protein. The data show about 20,000 distinct CDR3 sequences, approximately 70% seen once. Sequenced: CD4+ T cells from blood, cultured in vitro. The source of these receptors is a human donor who had recovered from COVID-19. Each CDR3 is given with its conserved first and last residue. The order of the fields is CDR3 protein, V gene, J gene.

CDR3aa: CASSTRTGDSEAFF; v_gene: TRBV4-3; j_gene: TRBJ1-1
CDR3aa: CASSHSGTSTDTQYF; v_gene: TRBV28; j_gene: TRBJ2-3
CDR3aa: CASSQDPKDTQYF; v_gene: TRBV4-3; j_gene: TRBJ2-3
CDR3aa: CASRPYVSGADTQYF; v_gene: TRBV2; j_gene: TRBJ2-3
CDR3aa: CASSFGGRPGTDTQYF; v_gene: TRBV7-2; j_gene: TRBJ2-3
CDR3aa: CAKSLGNSPLHF; v_gene: TRBV21-1; j_gene: TRBJ1-6
CDR3aa: CASSLPGRTTEAFF; v_gene: TRBV7-8; j_gene: TRBJ1-1
CDR3aa: CASSLNRGQLGYTF; v_gene: TRBV6-5; j_gene: TRBJ1-2
CDR3aa: CASSLLAGGGDEQFF; v_gene: TRBV9; j_gene: TRBJ2-1
CDR3aa: CASRTLWSRNQPQHF; v_gene: TRBV6-2/TRBV6-3; j_gene: TRBJ1-5
CDR3aa: CASSLPRSWGNSGANVLTF; v_gene: TRBV7-2; j_gene: TRBJ2-6
CDR3aa: CASSYRVQGARGSEQFF; v_gene: TRBV6-2/TRBV6-3; j_gene: TRBJ2-1
CDR3aa: CASKGREKYTEAFF; v_gene: TRBV27; j_gene: TRBJ1-1
CDR3aa: CSARDPRGQTQYF; v_gene: TRBV20-1; j_gene: TRBJ2-5
CDR3aa: CAWSVGHLGNQPQHF; v_gene: TRBV30; j_gene: TRBJ1-5
CDR3aa: CASSLTRDTNEQFF; v_gene: TRBV7-9; j_gene: TRBJ2-1
CDR3aa: CASRPYPNNEQFF; v_gene: TRBV7-2; j_gene: TRBJ2-1
CDR3aa: CASSETGLGGEKLFF; v_gene: TRBV2; j_gene: TRBJ1-4
CDR3aa: CSAGSSGYGSNQPQHF; v_gene: TRBV20-1; j_gene: TRBJ1-5
CDR3aa: CSARAPRSGQETQYF; v_gene: TRBV20-1; j_gene: TRBJ2-5